A single TCR beta chain is shown here with its context. CDR1 is MDHEN, CDR2 SYDVKM, per germline. Unmatched junction bases numbered 5, after V lost 1 base and J lost 4 bases. The CDR3 spans 16 residues. In the original workflow: Researchers report that nucleated cell counts were estimated from reference gene primer amplification. Clones were read by immunoSEQ multiplex PCR, and TCRdb kept only the in-frame ones, dropping some. The DNA was the basis for D and trimming; V, J and clone size are from that table. The sample lists about 150,000 clones, 86% occurring once. The data derive from a study of blood T cell repertoires in COVID-19.

The TCR sequence derives from a man aged 50 to 59 who had recovered from COVID-19. Sequencing used PBMCs or T cells enriched from blood (not recorded which). The chain joins TRBV28 to TRBJ1-5; 9 nucleotides line up with TRBD1. The CDR3 DNA reads TGTGCCAGCAGTTTATACCAACAGGGGGCTAATCAGCCCCAGCATTTT. Amino acids: CASSLYQQGANQPQHF.